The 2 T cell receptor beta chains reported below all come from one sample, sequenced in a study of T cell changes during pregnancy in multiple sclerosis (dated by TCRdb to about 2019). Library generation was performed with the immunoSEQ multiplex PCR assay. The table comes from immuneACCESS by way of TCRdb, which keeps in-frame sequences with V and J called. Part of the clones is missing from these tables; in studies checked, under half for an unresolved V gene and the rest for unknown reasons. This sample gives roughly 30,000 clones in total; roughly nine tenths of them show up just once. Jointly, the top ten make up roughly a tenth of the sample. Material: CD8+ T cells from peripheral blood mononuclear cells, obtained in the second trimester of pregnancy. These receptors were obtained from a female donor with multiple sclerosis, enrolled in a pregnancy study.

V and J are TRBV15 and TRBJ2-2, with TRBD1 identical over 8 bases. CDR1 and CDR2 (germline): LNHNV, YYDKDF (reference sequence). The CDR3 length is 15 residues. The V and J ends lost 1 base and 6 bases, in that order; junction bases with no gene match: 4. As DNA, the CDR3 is TGTGCCACCAGCAGAGCAGGGGGCAAGGCCGGGGAGCTGTTTTTT. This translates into CATSRAGGKAGELFF.

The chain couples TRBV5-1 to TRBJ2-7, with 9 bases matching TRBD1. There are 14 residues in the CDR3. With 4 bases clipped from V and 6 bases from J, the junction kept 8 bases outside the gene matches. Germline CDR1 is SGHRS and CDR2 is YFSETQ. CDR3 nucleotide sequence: TGCGCCAGCAGCCCACCGGGACAGGGTATCGAGCAGTACTTC. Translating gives CASSPPGQGIEQYF.